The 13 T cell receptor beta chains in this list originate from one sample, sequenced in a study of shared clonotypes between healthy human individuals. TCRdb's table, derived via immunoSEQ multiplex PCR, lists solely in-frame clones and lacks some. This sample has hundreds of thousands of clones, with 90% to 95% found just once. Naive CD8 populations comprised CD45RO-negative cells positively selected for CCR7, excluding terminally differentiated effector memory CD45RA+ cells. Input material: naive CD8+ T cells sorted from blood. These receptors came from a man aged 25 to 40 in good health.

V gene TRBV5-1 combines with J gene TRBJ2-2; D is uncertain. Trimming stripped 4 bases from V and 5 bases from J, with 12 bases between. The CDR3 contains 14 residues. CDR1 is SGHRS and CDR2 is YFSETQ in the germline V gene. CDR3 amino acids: CASSIEEVTGELFF. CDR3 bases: TGCGCCAGCAGCATCGAAGAAGTAACCGGGGAGCTGTTTTTT.

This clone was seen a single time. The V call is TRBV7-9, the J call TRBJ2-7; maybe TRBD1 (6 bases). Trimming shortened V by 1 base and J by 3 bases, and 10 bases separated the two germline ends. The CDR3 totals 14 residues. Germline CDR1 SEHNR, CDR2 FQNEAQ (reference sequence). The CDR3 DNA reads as TGTGCCAGCAGCTTAGGGGACATAATCTACGAGCAGTACTTC. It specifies CASSLGDIIYEQYF.

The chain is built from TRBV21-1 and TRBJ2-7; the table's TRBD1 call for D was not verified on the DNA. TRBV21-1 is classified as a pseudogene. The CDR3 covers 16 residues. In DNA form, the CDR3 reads TGTGCCAGCAGCAAAGAGACGGCGAGGGACAGTTACGAGCAGTACTTT. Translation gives CASSKETARDSYEQYF.

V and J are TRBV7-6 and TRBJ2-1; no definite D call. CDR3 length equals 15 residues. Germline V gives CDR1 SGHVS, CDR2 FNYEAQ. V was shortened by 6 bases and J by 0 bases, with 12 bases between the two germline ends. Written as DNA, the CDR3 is TGTGCCAGCAGACCTCGCCCGAGCTCCTACAATGAGCAGTTCTTC. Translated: CASRPRPSSYNEQFF.

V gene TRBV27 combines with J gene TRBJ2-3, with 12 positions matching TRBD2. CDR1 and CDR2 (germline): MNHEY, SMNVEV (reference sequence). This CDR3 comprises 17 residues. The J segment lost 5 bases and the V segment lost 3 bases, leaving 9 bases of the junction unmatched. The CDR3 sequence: CASSFIIGLAGIDTQYF. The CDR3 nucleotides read TGTGCCAGCAGTTTTATTATAGGACTAGCGGGAATAGATACGCAGTATTTT.

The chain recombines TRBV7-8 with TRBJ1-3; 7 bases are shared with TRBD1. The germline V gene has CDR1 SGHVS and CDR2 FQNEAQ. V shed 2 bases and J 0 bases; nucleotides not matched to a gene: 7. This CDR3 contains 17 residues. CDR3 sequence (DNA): TGTGCCAGCAGCTTACCCCGACAGGGCGACTCTGGAAACACCATATATTTT. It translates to CASSLPRQGDSGNTIYF.

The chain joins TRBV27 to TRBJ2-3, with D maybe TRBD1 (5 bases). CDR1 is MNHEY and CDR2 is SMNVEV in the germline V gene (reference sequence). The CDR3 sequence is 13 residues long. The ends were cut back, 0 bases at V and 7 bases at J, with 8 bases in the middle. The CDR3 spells CASSLSGQNTQYF. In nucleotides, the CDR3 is TGTGCCAGCAGTTTATCGGGGCAAAATACGCAGTATTTT.

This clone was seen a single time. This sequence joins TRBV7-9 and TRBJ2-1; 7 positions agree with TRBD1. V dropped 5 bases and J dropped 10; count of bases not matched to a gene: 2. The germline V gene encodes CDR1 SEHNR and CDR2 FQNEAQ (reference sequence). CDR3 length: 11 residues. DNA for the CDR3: TGTGCCAGCAGCCAGGGGGTCGAGCAGTTCTTC. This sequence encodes CASSQGVEQFF.

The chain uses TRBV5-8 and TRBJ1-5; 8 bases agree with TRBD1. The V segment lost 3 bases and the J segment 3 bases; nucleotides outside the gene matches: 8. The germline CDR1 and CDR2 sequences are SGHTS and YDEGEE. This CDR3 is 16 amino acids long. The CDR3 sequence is CASSSKTGAYNQPQHF. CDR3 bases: TGTGCCAGCAGCTCTAAGACAGGGGCTTACAATCAGCCCCAGCATTTT.

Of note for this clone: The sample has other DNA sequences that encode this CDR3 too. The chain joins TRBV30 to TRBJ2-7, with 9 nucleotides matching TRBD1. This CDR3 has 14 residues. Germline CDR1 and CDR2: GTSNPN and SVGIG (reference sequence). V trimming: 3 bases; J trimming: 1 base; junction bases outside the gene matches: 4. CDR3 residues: CAWSAGTGSYEQYF. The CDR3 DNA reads TGTGCCTGGAGCGCGGGGACAGGGTCCTACGAGCAGTACTTC.

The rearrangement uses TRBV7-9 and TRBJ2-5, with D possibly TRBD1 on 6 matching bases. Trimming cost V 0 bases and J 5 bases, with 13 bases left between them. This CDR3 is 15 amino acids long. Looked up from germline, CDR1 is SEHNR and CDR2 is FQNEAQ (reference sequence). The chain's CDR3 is CASSLAQGSWETQYF. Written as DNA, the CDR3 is TGTGCCAGCAGCTTAGCACAGGGTAGTTGGGAGACCCAGTACTTC.

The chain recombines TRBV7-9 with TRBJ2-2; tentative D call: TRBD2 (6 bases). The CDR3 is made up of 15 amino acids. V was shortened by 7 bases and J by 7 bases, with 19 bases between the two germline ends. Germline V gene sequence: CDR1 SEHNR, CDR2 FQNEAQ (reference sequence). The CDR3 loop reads CASKFGGEQGGELFF. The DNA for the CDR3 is TGTGCCAGCAAGTTCGGCGGGGAGCAGGGCGGGGAGCTGTTTTTT.

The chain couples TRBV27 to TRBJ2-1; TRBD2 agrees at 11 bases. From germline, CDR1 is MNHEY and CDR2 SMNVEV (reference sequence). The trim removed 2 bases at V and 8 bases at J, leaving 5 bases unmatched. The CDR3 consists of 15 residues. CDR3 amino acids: CASSLTSGSIYEQFF. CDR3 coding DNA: TGTGCCAGCAGTTTAACTAGCGGGAGTATTTATGAGCAGTTCTTC.